This T cell receptor beta chain was identified during a study of blood T cell repertoires in COVID-19. V was pared by 0 bases and J by 7 bases, with 18 bases between. The CDR3 contains 16 residues. Looked up from germline, CDR1 is SNHLY and CDR2 is FYNNEI. Exposed participants encountered a COVID-19 case during the 2 weeks preceding study entry. In the source study's methods: Scientists estimated how many nucleated cells there were by amplifying reference gene primers. The protocol was immunoSEQ multiplex PCR, while the TCRdb copy is restricted to in-frame clones and leaves out a portion. V and J calls and clone size are given by that table; D and trimming were obtained from the DNA. Of nearly 250,000 clones listed, more than 80% were seen once; the top ten hold over 0.85%.

The V call is TRBV2, the J call TRBJ1-2; no reliable D call. The sequenced material came from PBMCs or T cells enriched from blood (not recorded which). The source of this sequence is a man in his forties or fifties who had been exposed to COVID-19. The CDR3 coding sequence is TGTGCCAGCAGTGAAGCGCTTCTACAATCGGGGTCTGGCTACACCTTC. Its translation: CASSEALLQSGSGYTF. The full variable domain, completed using reference TRBV2 and TRBJ1-2, is EPEVTQTPSHQVTQMGQEVILRCVPISNHLYFYWYRQILGQKVEFLVSFYNNEISEKSEIFDDQFSVERPDGSNFTLKIRSTKLEDSAMYFCASSEALLQSGSGYTFGSGTRLTVV.